The rows below give T cell receptor beta chains drawn from one sample of a study of vaccination effects on CD4 cells after COVID-19. The protocol was immunoSEQ multiplex PCR, while the TCRdb copy is restricted to in-frame clones and leaves out a portion. The sample lists about 46,000 clones, approximately 74% occurring once. These receptors' antigens are unknown. Sequencing used CD4+ T cells from PBMCs cultured without peptide, obtained before COVID-19 vaccination. The source is a human donor who had a prior SARS-CoV-2 infection. CDR3s include the opening cysteine and the closing phenylalanine or tryptophan. D genes are given only for firm matches. Clone size is stated in some rows and not others, as once, few, many or a class when expanded.

j_call: TRBJ1-3
d_call: TRBD1
v_call: TRBV14
clone_size: .
cdr3_nt: TGTGCCAGCAGCCGACAGGGCCCGAGGGGAAACACCATATATTTT
cdr3_aa: CASSRQGPRGNTIYF

j_call: TRBJ2-5
d_call: .
v_call: TRBV11-3
clone_size: .
cdr3_nt: TGTGCCAGCAGCTTATCTCTAACACAAGAGACCCAGTACTTC
cdr3_aa: CASSLSLTQETQYF

j_call: TRBJ2-5
d_call: TRBD2
v_call: TRBV29-1
clone_size: once
cdr3_nt: TGCAGCGCGGACCGGGGACTAGCGGGGAAAGAGACCCAGTACTTC
cdr3_aa: CSADRGLAGKETQYF

j_call: TRBJ2-7
d_call: .
v_call: TRBV27
clone_size: .
cdr3_nt: TGTGCCAGCAGTTTGTACGGGTACTTAGACGAGCAGTACTTC
cdr3_aa: CASSLYGYLDEQYF

j_call: TRBJ2-6
d_call: .
v_call: TRBV6-5
clone_size: .
cdr3_nt: TGTGCCAGCAATGGGGGCGCGGCTGGGGCCAACGTCCTGACTTTC
cdr3_aa: CASNGGAAGANVLTF

j_call: TRBJ1-4
d_call: TRBD1
v_call: TRBV6-6
clone_size: .
cdr3_nt: TGTGCCAGCAGTGCGGGACAGGGTGCGGCTAATGAAAAACTGTTTTTT
cdr3_aa: CASSAGQGAANEKLFF

j_call: TRBJ1-6
d_call: TRBD1
v_call: TRBV30
clone_size: .
cdr3_nt: TGTGCCGTGGACAGGGCCTATTCACCCCTCCACTTT
cdr3_aa: CAVDRAYSPLHF

j_call: TRBJ1-2
d_call: .
v_call: TRBV5-1
clone_size: .
cdr3_nt: TGCGCCAGCAGCTTGGAGGGGCCAGGGCCGAGTGGCTACACCTTC
cdr3_aa: CASSLEGPGPSGYTF

j_call: TRBJ2-7
d_call: TRBD1
v_call: TRBV6-2/TRBV6-3
clone_size: few
cdr3_nt: TGTGCCAGCAGTTACCGAGGCAGGGGGAACTACGAGCAGTACTTC
cdr3_aa: CASSYRGRGNYEQYF

j_call: TRBJ1-2
d_call: .
v_call: TRBV2
clone_size: .
cdr3_nt: TGTGCCAGCAGTGACCGAAACTATGGCTACACCTTC
cdr3_aa: CASSDRNYGYTF

j_call: TRBJ2-5
d_call: .
v_call: TRBV3-1/TRBV3-2
clone_size: .
cdr3_nt: TGTGCCAGCAGCCATCTGAGCCCGGAGACCCAGTACTTC
cdr3_aa: CASSHLSPETQYF

j_call: TRBJ2-2
d_call: .
v_call: TRBV5-1
clone_size: .
cdr3_nt: TGCGCCAGCAGCTTTCGGGAACCCCACACCGGGGAGCTGTTTTTT
cdr3_aa: CASSFREPHTGELFF

j_call: TRBJ2-2
d_call: TRBD1
v_call: TRBV5-4
clone_size: .
cdr3_nt: TGTGCCAGCAGCTTGAAGGGGGCGGGCACCGGGGAGCTGTTTTTT
cdr3_aa: CASSLKGAGTGELFF

j_call: TRBJ2-5
d_call: .
v_call: TRBV5-5
clone_size: once
cdr3_nt: TGTGCCAGCAGCTCAGGCGACCGGGGCCACCAAGAGACCCAGTACTTC
cdr3_aa: CASSSGDRGHQETQYF

j_call: TRBJ2-7
d_call: .
v_call: TRBV7-2
clone_size: .
cdr3_nt: TGTGCCAGCAGCTTTTGGGCAGGGCGCTACGAGCAGTACTTC
cdr3_aa: CASSFWAGRYEQYF

j_call: TRBJ2-3
d_call: TRBD2
v_call: TRBV7-6
clone_size: .
cdr3_nt: TGTGCCAGCAGCTTAGCTATCTGGTTAGCGGGGGCTAGCACAGATACGCAGTATTTT
cdr3_aa: CASSLAIWLAGASTDTQYF

j_call: TRBJ2-2
d_call: .
v_call: TRBV19
clone_size: .
cdr3_nt: TGTGCCAGTAGTATAGTCTGGCGGGGGCCCAATCCGAACACCGGGGAGCTGTTTTTT
cdr3_aa: CASSIVWRGPNPNTGELFF

j_call: TRBJ1-5
d_call: .
v_call: TRBV19
clone_size: .
cdr3_nt: TGTGCCAGTAGTATGGCCCGGGGGGTGGGGCGCAATCAGCCCCAGCATTTT
cdr3_aa: CASSMARGVGRNQPQHF

j_call: TRBJ2-1
d_call: .
v_call: TRBV9
clone_size: .
cdr3_nt: TGTGCCAGCAGCGTAGCCTCCGTCGCGGGGAATGAGCAGTTCTTC
cdr3_aa: CASSVASVAGNEQFF

j_call: TRBJ1-4
d_call: TRBD1
v_call: TRBV2
clone_size: few
cdr3_nt: TGTGCCAGCAGGCAGACAGGGGGAAGTGAAAAACTGTTTTTT
cdr3_aa: CASRQTGGSEKLFF

j_call: TRBJ1-6
d_call: .
v_call: TRBV2
clone_size: .
cdr3_nt: TGTGCCAGCAGTGAAGGGTCTCCACCCCTCTACTTT
cdr3_aa: CASSEGSPPLYF

j_call: TRBJ2-7
d_call: .
v_call: TRBV7-2
clone_size: .
cdr3_nt: TGTGCCAGCCGCCGGGACGGTCCCTACGAGCAGTACTTC
cdr3_aa: CASRRDGPYEQYF

j_call: TRBJ1-5
d_call: .
v_call: TRBV6-5
clone_size: .
cdr3_nt: TGTGCCAGCAGTTACTGGACGACGGCAGGCAATCAGCCCCAGCATTTT
cdr3_aa: CASSYWTTAGNQPQHF

j_call: TRBJ2-2
d_call: .
v_call: TRBV9
clone_size: .
cdr3_nt: TGTGCCAGCAGCCCTGTGCCTGGGACTCCAGCCACCGGGGAGCTGTTTTTT
cdr3_aa: CASSPVPGTPATGELFF

j_call: TRBJ2-5
d_call: TRBD2
v_call: TRBV5-1
clone_size: .
cdr3_nt: TGCGCCAGCAGCTTGGCTGGACTAGCCGAGACCCAGTACTTC
cdr3_aa: CASSLAGLAETQYF

j_call: TRBJ2-7
d_call: .
v_call: TRBV6-5
clone_size: .
cdr3_nt: TGTGCCAGCAGTTCCCCGGGGAGTACTTCCTACGAGCAGTACTTC
cdr3_aa: CASSSPGSTSYEQYF

j_call: TRBJ2-4
d_call: .
v_call: TRBV6-1
clone_size: .
cdr3_nt: TGTGCCAGCAGTGATTCTTTGGGGGCCCCGCCTAACATTCAGTACTTC
cdr3_aa: CASSDSLGAPPNIQYF

j_call: TRBJ2-7
d_call: TRBD1
v_call: TRBV29-1
clone_size: once
cdr3_nt: TGCAGCGTTACTCTTGGACAGGGAAGCTCCTACGAGCAGTACTTC
cdr3_aa: CSVTLGQGSSYEQYF

j_call: TRBJ1-5
d_call: .
v_call: TRBV6-2/TRBV6-3
clone_size: .
cdr3_nt: TGTGCCAGCAGTTCCTTGTCAGGACATCAGCCCCAGCATTTT
cdr3_aa: CASSSLSGHQPQHF

j_call: TRBJ2-1
d_call: .
v_call: TRBV6-6
clone_size: .
cdr3_nt: TGTGCCAGCTCCCAGGGGGCGGGAGTGGGAAGCAATGAGCAGTTCTTC
cdr3_aa: CASSQGAGVGSNEQFF

j_call: TRBJ2-2
d_call: TRBD1
v_call: TRBV15
clone_size: .
cdr3_nt: TGTGCCACCAGCCGACAGGGGGGTGCCGGGGAGCTGTTTTTT
cdr3_aa: CATSRQGGAGELFF

j_call: TRBJ2-1
d_call: TRBD2
v_call: TRBV19
clone_size: .
cdr3_nt: TGTGCCACCGACCGGGGGATCGGGAGGGCCTTCAGTGAGCAGTTCTTC
cdr3_aa: CATDRGIGRAFSEQFF

j_call: TRBJ1-1
d_call: .
v_call: TRBV18
clone_size: .
cdr3_nt: TGTGCCAGCTCACCAAAATGGGGTACTGAAGCTTTCTTT
cdr3_aa: CASSPKWGTEAFF

j_call: TRBJ2-7
d_call: .
v_call: TRBV18
clone_size: few
cdr3_nt: TGTGCCAGCTCACCGTCGGCAGGGCCGGGCGAGCAGTACTTC
cdr3_aa: CASSPSAGPGEQYF

j_call: TRBJ2-1
d_call: TRBD1
v_call: TRBV11-3
clone_size: .
cdr3_nt: TGTGCCAGCAGCATACAGGGGGGAGAGCAGTTCTTC
cdr3_aa: CASSIQGGEQFF

j_call: TRBJ2-7
d_call: .
v_call: TRBV7-3
clone_size: .
cdr3_nt: TGTGCCAGCAGCTTATCACTCGGCTACGAGCAGTACTTC
cdr3_aa: CASSLSLGYEQYF

j_call: TRBJ2-1
d_call: .
v_call: TRBV7-2
clone_size: few
cdr3_nt: TGTGCCAGCAGCTTAGTCGAGGGAAGGAATGAGCAGTTCTTC
cdr3_aa: CASSLVEGRNEQFF

j_call: TRBJ2-7
d_call: .
v_call: TRBV2
clone_size: .
cdr3_nt: TGTGCCAGCAGCGGTGCTTGGCAGACAAACTACGAGCAGTACTTC
cdr3_aa: CASSGAWQTNYEQYF

j_call: TRBJ2-5
d_call: TRBD1
v_call: TRBV18
clone_size: .
cdr3_nt: TGTGCCAGCTCACCACCGGGACAGAAAGAGACCCAGTACTTC
cdr3_aa: CASSPPGQKETQYF

j_call: TRBJ2-1
d_call: TRBD2
v_call: TRBV11-3
clone_size: once
cdr3_nt: TGTGCCAGCAGCTTCGCGGGGGCCTACAATGAGCAGTTCTTC
cdr3_aa: CASSFAGAYNEQFF

j_call: TRBJ1-2
d_call: .
v_call: TRBV27
clone_size: .
cdr3_nt: TGTGCCAGCAGTTTAGATGGACAGAACTATGGCTACACCTTC
cdr3_aa: CASSLDGQNYGYTF

j_call: TRBJ2-2
d_call: .
v_call: TRBV9
clone_size: .
cdr3_nt: TGTGCCAGCAGCGTAGAAGGTACTTACGGTGAGCTGTTTTTT
cdr3_aa: CASSVEGTYGELFF

j_call: TRBJ2-5
d_call: .
v_call: TRBV9
clone_size: .
cdr3_nt: TGTGCCAGCACAAGGTCCCAGGGTGAGACCCAGTACTTC
cdr3_aa: CASTRSQGETQYF

j_call: TRBJ1-4
d_call: .
v_call: TRBV7-2
clone_size: .
cdr3_nt: TGTGCCAGCAGCCCCGAACTAACAGGGTTTGGGGAAAAACTGTTTTTT
cdr3_aa: CASSPELTGFGEKLFF

j_call: TRBJ1-3
d_call: .
v_call: TRBV6-5
clone_size: .
cdr3_nt: TGTGCCAGCAGTTATTGGCCTGGAAACACCATATATTTT
cdr3_aa: CASSYWPGNTIYF

j_call: TRBJ1-5
d_call: TRBD1
v_call: TRBV24-1
clone_size: .
cdr3_nt: TGTGCCACCAGTGAAACGGGACAGGGGAATCCCCAGCATTTT
cdr3_aa: CATSETGQGNPQHF

j_call: TRBJ2-7
d_call: .
v_call: TRBV7-2
clone_size: .
cdr3_nt: TGTGCCAGCAGATGGGACGGAGGGGAGCAGTACTTC
cdr3_aa: CASRWDGGEQYF

j_call: TRBJ2-5
d_call: .
v_call: TRBV11-3
clone_size: .
cdr3_nt: TGTGCCAGCAGCTTAGCCCAAGAGACCCAGTACTTC
cdr3_aa: CASSLAQETQYF

j_call: TRBJ2-3
d_call: .
v_call: TRBV12-5
clone_size: .
cdr3_nt: TGTGCTAGTGGTCAACAGGGAGCAGATACGCAGTATTTT
cdr3_aa: CASGQQGADTQYF

j_call: TRBJ1-5
d_call: TRBD1
v_call: TRBV2
clone_size: few
cdr3_nt: TGTGCCAGCAACCGGGACAGCGGCAATCAGCCCCAGCATTTT
cdr3_aa: CASNRDSGNQPQHF

j_call: TRBJ2-5
d_call: .
v_call: TRBV5-4
clone_size: .
cdr3_nt: TGTGCCAGCAGTTCCCAGACAGGAATGGAGACCCAGTACTTC
cdr3_aa: CASSSQTGMETQYF

j_call: TRBJ2-1
d_call: TRBD2
v_call: TRBV11-2
clone_size: .
cdr3_nt: TGTGCCAGCAGCCCCGGGGGGGGACTAGCGGGAGGGTTCTTC
cdr3_aa: CASSPGGGLAGGFF

j_call: TRBJ2-7
d_call: .
v_call: TRBV29-1
clone_size: .
cdr3_nt: TGCAGCGAATTGGAAACCGGACGGTTGACCTACGAGCAGTACTTC
cdr3_aa: CSELETGRLTYEQYF

j_call: TRBJ2-3
d_call: .
v_call: TRBV21-1
clone_size: .
cdr3_nt: TGTGCCAGCAGCCGGCACTTCACACTACTAAAAACAGATACGCAGTATTTT
cdr3_aa: CASSRHFTLLKTDTQYF

j_call: TRBJ2-4
d_call: .
v_call: TRBV3-1/TRBV3-2
clone_size: few
cdr3_nt: TGTGCCAGCAGCCAAGCGTCCACCGGGAACATTCAGTACTTC
cdr3_aa: CASSQASTGNIQYF

j_call: TRBJ2-7
d_call: TRBD1
v_call: TRBV6-1
clone_size: .
cdr3_nt: TGTGCCAGCAGTACTTCAGGGGACAGCCACGAGCAGTACTTC
cdr3_aa: CASSTSGDSHEQYF

j_call: TRBJ2-5
d_call: .
v_call: TRBV7-8
clone_size: once
cdr3_nt: TGTGCCAGCAGCTTAAGCGGGTGGTTCCGCCAGGGGACCCAGTACTTC
cdr3_aa: CASSLSGWFRQGTQYF